Listed below are T cell receptor beta chains from one sample, sequenced in a study of persistence of HIV-infected CD4 T cells. The assay was immunoSEQ multiplex PCR, and TCRdb's table has in-frame clones only and misses some. The data show 35,000 to 40,000 clones, with about 87% seen just once and approximately 1.3% held by the top ten. These receptors have no known antigen. The sequencing used CD4+ T cells sorted from PBMCs after roughly 17-hour stimulation, collected from a patient who received antiretroviral therapy. The origin of the receptors is an adult man with HIV who was CMV-seropositive. Each CDR3 is given with its conserved first and last residue. The D gene is left open where the match is weak. Rows give clone size only sometimes, using once, few, many, or a class for an expanded clone.

v_call	d_call	cdr3_length	j_call	clone_size	cdr3_aa	cdr3_nt
TRBV7-2	TRBD1	15	TRBJ1-6	.	CASRRDSSYNSPLHF	TGTGCCAGCAGAAGGGACAGCTCCTATAATTCACCCCTCCACTTT
TRBV20-1	TRBD1	16	TRBJ1-5	.	CSASNSRDRSNQPQHF	TGCAGTGCTAGTAATTCCCGGGACAGATCTAATCAGCCCCAGCATTTT
TRBV19	.	14	TRBJ2-7	.	CASSTQLQTYEQYF	TGTGCCAGTAGTACACAACTACAGACCTACGAGCAGTACTTC
TRBV12-5	.	15	TRBJ2-5	.	CASGFFTGQGETQYF	TGTGCTAGTGGTTTCTTTACTGGCCAGGGTGAGACCCAGTACTTC
TRBV2	TRBD1	14	TRBJ2-7	.	CASMRETGGSEQYF	TGTGCCAGCATGAGGGAGACAGGGGGCTCCGAGCAGTACTTC
TRBV7-3	.	14	TRBJ2-7	.	CASSPDPPPYEQYF	TGTGCCAGCTCACCGGACCCTCCCCCCTACGAGCAGTACTTC
TRBV5-1	.	13	TRBJ1-3	.	CASRQGTGNTIYF	TGCGCCAGCAGACAGGGAACGGGAAACACCATATATTTT
TRBV7-2	.	13	TRBJ2-3	.	CASSLALTGEQYF	TGTGCCAGCAGCTTAGCGCTTACCGGGGAGCAGTATTTT
TRBV27	TRBD1	15	TRBJ2-1	.	CASNRDRVSYNEQFF	TGTGCCAGCAACCGGGACAGGGTCTCCTACAATGAGCAGTTCTTC
TRBV29-1	.	11	TRBJ1-1	.	CSVARGSGAFF	TGCAGCGTTGCCCGGGGAAGTGGGGCTTTCTTT
TRBV4-3	.	14	TRBJ2-2	.	CASRPSAGTGELFF	TGCGCCAGCAGACCATCGGCAGGCACCGGGGAGCTGTTTTTT
TRBV6-1	.	14	TRBJ1-2	.	CASSEGTHLYGYTF	TGTGCCAGCAGTGAAGGGACACACCTCTATGGCTACACCTTC
TRBV7-8	.	18	TRBJ2-7	.	CASSRTSLVGQSNYEQYF	TGTGCCAGCAGCCGCACGAGCTTAGTTGGACAGTCCAACTACGAGCAGTACTTC
TRBV7-8	TRBD1	14	TRBJ1-1	.	CASSFGTGNTEAFF	TGTGCCAGCAGCTTTGGGACAGGGAACACTGAAGCTTTCTTT
TRBV4-2	.	13	TRBJ2-2	few	CASSQEGSGELFF	TGTGCCAGCAGCCAAGAGGGATCCGGGGAGCTGTTTTTT